Listed here are 14 T cell receptor beta chains from one sample, sequenced in a study of cytomegalovirus exposure and HLA in healthy donors. Primers: 60 Vbeta forward and 13 Jbeta reverse. TCRdb's table, derived via immunoSEQ multiplex PCR, lists solely in-frame clones and lacks some. The table lists around 150,000 clones, 76% of them singletons. The sample consisted of PBMCs. These receptors were obtained from a male donor in good health and CMV-seronegative.

The chain joins TRBV5-1 to TRBJ2-5, with TRBD1 identical over 8 bases. Germline-derived CDR1 and CDR2 are SGHRS and YFSETQ. This CDR3 has 14 amino acids. Germline trimming cut 4 bases from V and 1 base from J; bases unmatched to any gene: 3. DNA for the CDR3: TGCGCCAGCAGCGTCGGACAGGGCCAAGAGACCCAGTACTTC. Amino acids: CASSVGQGQETQYF.

V and J are TRBV7-3 and TRBJ2-2; D gene unclear. Trimming took 1 base from V and 0 from J, leaving 9 bases between them. CDR3 length equals 16 residues. Germline values: CDR1 SGHTA, CDR2 FQGTGA. CDR3 residues: CASSLNSRANTGELFF. In DNA, the CDR3 is TGTGCCAGCAGCTTAAATTCCCGGGCGAACACCGGGGAGCTGTTTTTT.

The chain couples TRBV5-1 to TRBJ2-6; 8 bases fit TRBD2. CDR1 and CDR2 (germline): SGHRS, YFSETQ. The V segment lost 7 bases and the J segment 4 bases; nucleotides outside the gene matches: 7. The CDR3 contains 15 residues. CDR3 protein: CASGAGGTGANVLTF. For the CDR3, the DNA is TGCGCCAGCGGGGCGGGGGGAACCGGGGCCAACGTCCTGACTTTC.

This chain joins TRBV2 and TRBJ1-1; TRBD1 matches 7 bases. The germline V gene encodes CDR1 SNHLY and CDR2 FYNNEI. J gave up 1 base and V 8 bases, and 7 bases lay outside the gene matches. This CDR3 is 14 amino acids long. DNA of the CDR3: TGTGCCAGCGTATGGGACAGATGGAACACTGAAGCTTTCTTT. Residues: CASVWDRWNTEAFF.

This clone occurred once. This chain uses TRBV2 with TRBJ2-3, with 9 bases matching TRBD1. Germline V gene lookup returns CDR1 SNHLY and CDR2 FYNNEI. The ends lost 8 bases at V and 4 bases at J; junction bases unmatched: 16. The CDR3 spans 17 residues. CDR3 residues: CASVWTGTGIGADTQYF. The CDR3 DNA follows: TGTGCCAGCGTATGGACCGGGACAGGGATAGGGGCAGATACGCAGTATTTT.

The rearrangement uses TRBV7-9 and TRBJ2-5, with 12 bases lining up with TRBD2. V trimming: 6 bases; J trimming: 4 bases; junction bases outside the gene matches: 6. CDR1 SEHNR and CDR2 FQNEAQ come from the germline V gene (reference sequence). CDR3 length equals 15 residues. Here the CDR3 reads CASRSGGLAGETQYF. The CDR3 DNA reads TGTGCCAGCAGATCCGGGGGACTAGCGGGAGAGACCCAGTACTTC.

The chain links TRBV7-3 to TRBJ2-3; TRBD1 aligns across 7 bases. The V and J ends lost 6 bases and 5 bases, in that order; junction bases with no gene match: 2. In germline, CDR1 is SGHTA, CDR2 FQGTGA. This CDR3 contains 12 residues. The CDR3 loop is CASSAGGDTQYF. For the CDR3, the DNA is TGTGCCAGCAGTGCAGGGGGAGATACGCAGTATTTT.

The chain carries TRBV27 and TRBJ1-6; maybe TRBD1 (6 bases). The CDR3 length is 20 residues. Germline V gene data show CDR1 as MNHEY and CDR2 as SMNVEV (reference sequence). V was trimmed by 1 base and J by 0 bases, leaving 19 bases between them. CDR3 sequence: CASSLFPPRGGSSYNSPLHF. DNA for the CDR3: TGTGCCAGCAGTTTATTCCCCCCGAGGGGGGGGAGCTCCTATAATTCACCCCTCCACTTT.

Only one count was recorded for this clone. The chain joins TRBV27 to TRBJ2-1; TRBD2 is a possible D gene (6 bases). The CDR3 loop spans 15 amino acids. The V end was cut by 3 bases, the J end by 9 bases, with 18 bases between. Germline V CDR1 and CDR2: MNHEY, SMNVEV (reference sequence). Here the CDR3 reads CASSFRDWGPGEQFF. The CDR3 nucleotides are TGTGCCAGCAGTTTTAGGGACTGGGGCCCAGGTGAGCAGTTCTTC.

J is TRBJ2-6 and V is TRBV7-9; no clear D. The germline gives CDR1 SEHNR, CDR2 FQNEAQ (reference sequence). The CDR3 has 15 residues. V was clipped by 1 base and J by 1 base, with 5 bases between them. The CDR3 is CASSLVGSGANVLTF. CDR3 in DNA: TGTGCCAGCAGCTTAGTCGGGTCTGGGGCCAACGTCCTGACTTTC.

This chain uses TRBV4-1 with TRBJ2-1; 10 nucleotides agree with TRBD2. Germline V gives CDR1 MGHRA, CDR2 YSYEKL. Germline trimming cut 0 bases from V and 1 base from J; bases unmatched to any gene: 15. The CDR3 is 21 residues long. CDR3 residues: CASSQEQLAGAGPGSYNEQFF. The CDR3 DNA sequence: TGCGCCAGCAGCCAAGAGCAGCTAGCGGGAGCCGGCCCGGGTTCCTACAATGAGCAGTTCTTC.

The rearrangement joins TRBV4-1 to TRBJ1-4, with 9 bases that match TRBD1. CDR1 is MGHRA and CDR2 is YSYEKL in the germline V gene. V trimming: 11 bases; J trimming: 7 bases; junction bases outside the gene matches: 14. This CDR3 is built from 15 residues. In DNA form, the CDR3 reads TGCGCCTCCAGCCCTCCAGGGACAGGGTCTGAAAAACTGTTTTTT. Amino acids: CASSPPGTGSEKLFF.

Regarding this clone: One junction end does not reproduce the germline sequence, and a read error may be involved. The chain joins TRBV7-9 to TRBJ2-3; TRBD2 might be the D (6 bases). The germline CDR1 and CDR2 sequences are SEHNR and FQNEAQ (reference sequence). The CDR3 is 16 amino acids. DNA of the CDR3: TGTTCCAGCAGCCGAAACCCTGCTAGCGCCACAGATACGCAGTATTTT. The encoded protein is CSSSRNPASATDTQYF.

The V call is TRBV7-2, the J call TRBJ2-1; 9 nucleotides match TRBD2. Trimming removed 1 base from V and 9 bases from J; junction bases left unmatched: 10. CDR3 length: 16 amino acids. Germline values: CDR1 SGHTA, CDR2 FQGNSA. The CDR3 coding sequence is TGTGCCAGCAGCTTAGTACGACCTAGACTAGCGGTTGAGCAGTTCTTC. Its translation is CASSLVRPRLAVEQFF.